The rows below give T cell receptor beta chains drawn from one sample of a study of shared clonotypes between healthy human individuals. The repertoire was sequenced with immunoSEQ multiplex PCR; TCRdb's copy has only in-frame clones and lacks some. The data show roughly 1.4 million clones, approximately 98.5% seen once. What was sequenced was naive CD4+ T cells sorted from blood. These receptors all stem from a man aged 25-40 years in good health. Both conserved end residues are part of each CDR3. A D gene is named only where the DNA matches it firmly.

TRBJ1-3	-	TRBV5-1	CASSAGGNTIYF	TGCGCCAGCAGCGCAGGAGGAAACACCATATATTTT
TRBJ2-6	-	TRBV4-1	CASSLVFSGANVLTF	TGCGCCAGCAGTCTTGTATTCTCTGGGGCCAACGTCCTGACTTTC
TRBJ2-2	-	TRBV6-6	CASSNTGLNTGELFF	TGTGCCAGCAGTAATACAGGGCTAAACACCGGGGAGCTGTTTTTT
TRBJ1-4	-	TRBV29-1	CSVGARANEKLFF	TGCAGCGTTGGTGCGCGGGCCAATGAAAAACTGTTTTTT
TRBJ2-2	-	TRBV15	CATSSTSSTGELFF	TGTGCCACCAGCAGTACTAGCTCAACCGGGGAGCTGTTTTTT
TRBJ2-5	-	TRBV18	CASSHDPVGQETQYF	TGTGCCAGCTCGCATGACCCGGTAGGGCAAGAGACCCAGTACTTC
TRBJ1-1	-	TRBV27	CASSSGELNTEAFF	TGTGCCAGCAGTTCGGGCGAACTGAACACTGAAGCTTTCTTT
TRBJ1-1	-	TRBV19	CASSIEGLRNTEAFF	TGTGCCAGTAGTATAGAAGGTTTAAGGAACACTGAAGCTTTCTTT
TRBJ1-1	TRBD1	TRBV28	CASSSMTGSDTEAFF	TGTGCCAGCAGTTCCATGACAGGGTCGGACACTGAAGCTTTCTTT
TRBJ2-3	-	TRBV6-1	CASSEASGGGTQYF	TGTGCCAGCAGTGAAGCGTCCGGGGGCGGGACGCAGTATTTT
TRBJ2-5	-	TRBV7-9	CASSLAGAGETQYF	TGTGCCAGCAGCTTAGCGGGAGCTGGAGAGACCCAGTACTTC
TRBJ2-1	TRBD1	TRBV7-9	CASSLGQGYNEQFF	TGTGCCAGCAGCTTAGGACAGGGGTACAATGAGCAGTTCTTC
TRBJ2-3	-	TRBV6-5	CASSHDMGEYF	TGTGCCAGCAGTCACGACATGGGAGAGTATTTT
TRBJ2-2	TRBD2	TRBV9	CASSATSGAGELFF	TGTGCCAGCAGCGCCACTAGCGGTGCCGGGGAGCTGTTTTTT